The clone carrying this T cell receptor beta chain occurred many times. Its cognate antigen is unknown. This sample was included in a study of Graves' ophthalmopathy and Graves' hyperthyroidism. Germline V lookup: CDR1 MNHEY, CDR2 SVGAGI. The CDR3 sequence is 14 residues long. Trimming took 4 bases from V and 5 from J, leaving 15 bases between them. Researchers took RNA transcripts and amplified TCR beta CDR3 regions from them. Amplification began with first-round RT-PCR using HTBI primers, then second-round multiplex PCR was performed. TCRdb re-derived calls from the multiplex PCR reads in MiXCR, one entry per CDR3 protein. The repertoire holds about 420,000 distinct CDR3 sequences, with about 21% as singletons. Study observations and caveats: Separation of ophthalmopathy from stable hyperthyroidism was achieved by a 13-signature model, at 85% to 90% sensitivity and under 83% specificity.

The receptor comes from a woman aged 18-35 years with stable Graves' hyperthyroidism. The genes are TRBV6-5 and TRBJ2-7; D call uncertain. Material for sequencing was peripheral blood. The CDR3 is CASSFGPPGDEQYF. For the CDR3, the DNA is TGTGCCAGCAGTTTCGGCCCTCCGGGCGACGAGCAGTACTTC.